What follows are 28 T cell receptor beta chains derived from one specimen sequenced in a study of cytomegalovirus exposure and HLA in healthy donors. 13 Jbeta primers and 60 Vbeta primers were used for the PCR. Libraries were prepared by immunoSEQ multiplex PCR; TCRdb keeps only in-frame clonotypes and omits some of them. The sample holds roughly 63,000 clones, over 60% seen once. The sample comprised PBMCs. The receptors shown here come from a man aged 45-65 years in good health and CMV-seropositive.

This chain joins TRBV27 and TRBJ2-3; TRBD2 aligns across 12 bases. There are 15 residues in the CDR3. Trimming removed 5 bases from V and 5 bases from J; junction bases left unmatched: 5. Germline loops: CDR1 MNHEY, CDR2 SMNVEV (reference sequence). The CDR3 loop reads CASSTSGRSLDTQYF. CDR3 nucleotide sequence: TGTGCCAGCAGTACTAGCGGGAGGTCGTTAGATACGCAGTATTTT.

This clone was counted only a few times. V and J are TRBV9 and TRBJ2-7; 9 nucleotides match TRBD1. Germline V gene lookup returns CDR1 SGDLS and CDR2 YYNGEE. The length of the CDR3 is 14 residues. V shed 3 bases, J shed 3 bases, and the junction held 4 bases outside the gene matches. This CDR3 is CASSGDRENYEQYF. The CDR3 region has the DNA TGTGCCAGCAGCGGGGACAGGGAGAACTACGAGCAGTACTTC. The full variable domain, completed using reference TRBV9 and TRBJ2-7, is DSGVTQTPKHLITATGQRVTLRCSPRSGDLSVYWYQQSLDQGLQFLIQYYNGEERAKGNILERFSAQQFPDLHSELNLSSLELGDSALYFCASSGDRENYEQYFGPGTRLTVT.

Turning to this clone: One end of the junction fails to match germline, which may point to a read error. This rearrangement joins TRBV7-7 to TRBJ2-2, with D perhaps matching TRBD2 (8 bases). The CDR3 has 19 amino acids. Looked up from germline, CDR1 is SSHAT and CDR2 is FNYEAQ (reference sequence). The CDR3 spells CASTLYAGTGGGNTGELFF. In DNA form, the CDR3 reads TGTGCCAGCACCTTATATGCCGGGACGGGAGGGGGCAACACCGGGGAGCTGTTTTTT.

This chain links TRBV7-2 with TRBJ2-2, with a weak D call TRBD1 (6 bases). V dropped 5 bases and J dropped 0 bases, with 10 bases sitting between them. Germline lookup yields CDR1 SGHTA and CDR2 FQGNSA. This CDR3 is built from 15 residues. The CDR3 DNA reads as TGTGCCAGCAGCACCGGGACAACGAACACCGGGGAGCTGTTTTTT. This gives the protein CASSTGTTNTGELFF.

The chain uses TRBV9 and TRBJ1-1; no clear D. CDR3 length: 15 residues. Trimming removed 3 bases from V and 1 base from J, with 13 bases in between. Looked up from germline, CDR1 is SGDLS and CDR2 is YYNGEE. CDR3 sequence (DNA): TGTGCCAGCAGCGGCGGAGTTTTAGGGAACACTGAAGCTTTCTTT. Translation: CASSGGVLGNTEAFF.

The chain has TRBV7-6 and TRBJ2-5; D is uncertain. Between the trimmed V and J ends, which lost 5 bases and 3 bases, there was a span of 4 bases. The CDR3 is made up of 11 amino acids. Per the germline V gene, CDR1 is SGHVS and CDR2 is FNYEAQ. The CDR3 coding sequence is TGTGCCAGCAGCAACAAAGAGACCCAGTACTTC. Translation gives CASSNKETQYF. The whole variable domain, remainder taken from reference TRBV7-6 and TRBJ2-5, is GAGVSQSPRYKVTKRGQDVALRCDPISGHVSLYWYRQALGQGPEFLTYFNYEAQQDKSGLPNDRFSAERPEGSISTLTIQRTEQRDSAMYRCASSNKETQYFGPGTRLLVL.

This chain links TRBV11-2 with TRBJ2-7, with 7 bases that match TRBD1. The CDR3 is made up of 17 amino acids. From germline, CDR1 is SGHAT and CDR2 FQNNGV. J gave up 4 bases and V 5 bases, and 17 bases lay outside the gene matches. As DNA, the CDR3 is TGTGCCAGCAGCCCTGGGACAGTGGGTACAGTTTCGTACGAGCAGTACTTC. This gives the protein CASSPGTVGTVSYEQYF.

The V and J genes are TRBV6-5 and TRBJ2-7; 8 bases fit TRBD1. Germline-derived CDR1 and CDR2 are MNHEY and SVGAGI. With V trimmed by 0 bases and J by 7 bases, 8 bases remained unmatched. This CDR3 spans 15 amino acids. The CDR3 region has the DNA TGTGCCAGCAGTTACTCCCCGGGACAGGAATGGGAGCAGTACTTC. Translating it yields CASSYSPGQEWEQYF.

The V and J genes are TRBV7-9 and TRBJ2-1; 8 bases line up with TRBD1. In germline, CDR1 is SEHNR, CDR2 FQNEAQ (reference sequence). J lost 5 bases, V lost 5 bases, and 14 bases had no gene match. There are 17 residues in the CDR3. In DNA form, the CDR3 reads TGTGCCAGCAGCCACCTTACCGGGACAGGACAGAACAATGAGCAGTTCTTC. Its protein is CASSHLTGTGQNNEQFF.

V gene TRBV9 combines with J gene TRBJ2-1; 14 bases match TRBD2. The germline V gene has CDR1 SGDLS and CDR2 YYNGEE. Trimming cost V 4 bases and J 6 bases; bases outside gene matches: 6. The CDR3 runs to 16 residues. DNA for the CDR3: TGTGCCAGCAGCCGCAGGACTAGCGGGGGGAGCAATGAGCAGTTCTTC. This translates into CASSRRTSGGSNEQFF. Variable domain in full (rest from reference TRBV9 and TRBJ2-1): DSGVTQTPKHLITATGQRVTLRCSPRSGDLSVYWYQQSLDQGLQFLIQYYNGEERAKGNILERFSAQQFPDLHSELNLSSLELGDSALYFCASSRRTSGGSNEQFFGPGTRLTVL.

The rearrangement links TRBV29-1 to TRBJ1-1; 8 bases line up with TRBD1. After removal of 7 bases from V and 4 bases from J, the junction contained 11 bases not matched to a gene. This CDR3 has 14 residues. CDR1 SQVTM and CDR2 ANQGSEA come from the germline V gene. The CDR3: CSASTGGRATEAFF. DNA of the CDR3: TGCAGCGCCTCAACAGGGGGGCGCGCCACTGAAGCTTTCTTT.

This clone was picked up a small number of times. The chain links TRBV15 to TRBJ2-7, with 7 bases lining up with TRBD2. The V gene end was trimmed by 3 bases and the J gene end by 7 bases; junction bases not matched to a gene: 9. The CDR3 covers 14 residues. In germline, CDR1 is LNHNV, CDR2 YYDKDF (reference sequence). Here the CDR3 reads CATSRKRDLGEQYF. CDR3 nucleotides: TGTGCCACCAGCAGGAAGCGGGACCTAGGTGAGCAGTACTTC.

The chain recombines TRBV9 with TRBJ2-2, with 9 positions matching TRBD1. Germline V gene sequence: CDR1 SGDLS, CDR2 YYNGEE. The CDR3 extends over 16 amino acids. The ends lost 4 bases at V and 2 bases at J; junction bases unmatched: 6. The CDR3 nucleotides are TGTGCCAGCAGCCTTCGGACAGGGGTCAACACCGGGGAGCTGTTTTTT. The encoded protein is CASSLRTGVNTGELFF.

V gene TRBV5-1 combines with J gene TRBJ1-1; weak D call: TRBD1 (6 bases). The V gene lost 1 base and the J gene lost 11 bases, with 18 bases spanning the gap. The CDR3 runs 14 residues. In germline, CDR1 is SGHRS, CDR2 YFSETQ. The CDR3 DNA is TGCGCCAGCAGCTTGCCAGGGGCCCTTGAGGAGGCTTTCTTT. It translates to CASSLPGALEEAFF.

The V call is TRBV7-9, the J call TRBJ1-1, with 7 bases aligning to TRBD1. This CDR3 contains 15 residues. The V gene's germline CDR1 is SEHNR and CDR2 FQNEAQ (reference sequence). With V trimmed by 5 bases and J by 4 bases, 10 bases remained unmatched. In nucleotides, the CDR3 is TGTGCCAGCAGCCCCAACGCACAGGGGATCACTGAAGCTTTCTTT. Protein product: CASSPNAQGITEAFF.

The chain carries TRBV10-3 and TRBJ2-5; D gene ambiguous. V was trimmed by 6 bases and J by 1 base, leaving 12 bases between them. The CDR3 contains 14 residues. Germline CDR1 and CDR2: ENHRY and SYGVKD. The CDR3 DNA sequence: TGTGCCATCAGCGACTTGGGTGGCCAAGAGACCCAGTACTTC. It codes for CAISDLGGQETQYF.

The chain carries TRBV7-2 and TRBJ1-2; no definite D call. The CDR3 runs 13 residues. Germline V lookup: CDR1 SGHTA, CDR2 FQGNSA. Trimming stripped 5 bases from V and 8 bases from J, with 15 bases between. The chain's CDR3 is CASSPGLTRGYTF. The CDR3 DNA is TGTGCCAGCAGCCCTGGACTGACGCGGGGCTACACCTTC.

The V call is TRBV18, the J call TRBJ2-1, with D tentatively TRBD1 (6 bases). The ends were cut back, 5 bases at V and 7 bases at J, with 12 bases in the middle. The length of the CDR3 is 13 residues. The germline V gene encodes CDR1 KGHSH and CDR2 LQKENI. CDR3 bases: TGTGCCAGCTCAAAACAGGGTCAAAATGAGCAGTTCTTC. Translated, it gives CASSKQGQNEQFF.

The CDR3 region has the DNA TGTGCCAGCAGCGAAGGGGGGGACAATCAGCCCCAGCATTTT. Translating it yields CASSEGGDNQPQHF. This chain joins TRBV9 and TRBJ1-5; perhaps TRBD1 as D (6 bases). The V gene's germline CDR1 is SGDLS and CDR2 YYNGEE. The CDR3 length is 14 residues. Between the trimmed V and J ends, which lost 3 bases and 3 bases, there was a span of 10 bases.

This chain joins TRBV10-3 and TRBJ2-2; D gene uncertain. The germline V gene encodes CDR1 ENHRY and CDR2 SYGVKD. Trimming shortened V by 3 bases and J by 7 bases, and 12 bases separated the two germline ends. The CDR3 runs 14 residues. The CDR3 region is CAISDAQTVGELFF. In DNA, the CDR3 is TGTGCCATCAGTGATGCTCAAACGGTCGGGGAGCTGTTTTTT.

There are many counts of this clone. Mismatch with germline at one junction end may stem from a read error. The chain links TRBV6-1 to TRBJ1-2; tentatively, D is TRBD1 (5 bases). Germline loops: CDR1 MNHNS, CDR2 SASEGT. The CDR3 spans 13 residues. Here the CDR3 reads CASNERTSGGYTF. In nucleotides, the CDR3 is TGTGCCAGCAATGAAAGGACAAGTGGTGGCTACACCTTC.

This chain links TRBV19 with TRBJ1-6; 7 nucleotides agree with TRBD1. This CDR3 contains 15 residues. The germline CDR1 and CDR2 sequences are LNHDA and SQIVND (reference sequence). With 7 bases clipped from V and 9 bases from J, the junction kept 12 bases outside the gene matches. CDR3 DNA: TGTGCCAGTACCCGAAACAGGGGCGTCGGTTCACCCCTCCACTTT. Amino acid sequence: CASTRNRGVGSPLHF.

A word on this clone: Given a far larger clone just one base away, this is likely a sequencing read error. The V gene is TRBV5-1, the J gene TRBJ2-1; TRBD2 agrees at 10 bases. The junction had 11 bases not matched to a gene; V was cut back by 6 bases and J by 8 bases. The CDR3 covers 15 residues. Germline assignment: CDR1 SGHRS and CDR2 YFSETQ. This CDR3 reads CASISSGLAAYEQFF. The CDR3 nucleotides read TGCGCCAGCATCTCCTCCGGACTAGCGGCCTATGAGCAGTTCTTC.

Only a few counts were recorded for this clone. J is TRBJ2-5 and V is TRBV6-6, with D hard to call. The CDR3 loop spans 12 amino acids. Trimming took 5 bases from V and 0 from J, leaving 4 bases between them. Per the germline V gene, CDR1 is MNHNY and CDR2 is SVGAGI (reference sequence). CDR3 sequence: CASSEYQETQYF. The CDR3 DNA sequence: TGTGCCAGCAGTGAGTACCAAGAGACCCAGTACTTC.

The genes are TRBV7-2 and TRBJ2-5; D gene ambiguous. There are 15 residues in the CDR3. Germline CDR1 reads SGHTA; CDR2 reads FQGNSA. V dropped 2 bases and J dropped 0 bases, with 10 bases sitting between them. The CDR3 DNA sequence: TGTGCCAGCAGCTTAAGTTATAGATACCAAGAGACCCAGTACTTC. Encoded protein: CASSLSYRYQETQYF.

J is TRBJ1-6 and V is TRBV27; D is perhaps TRBD1 (6 bases). Trimming shortened V by 3 bases and J by 7 bases, and 25 bases separated the two germline ends. Germline V gene data show CDR1 as MNHEY and CDR2 as SMNVEV (reference sequence). The CDR3 has 19 residues. DNA for the CDR3: TGTGCCAGCAGTTTCCTACGGGGGGGCCGCCTAGTAGGCAATTCACCCCTCCACTTT. Translated, it gives CASSFLRGGRLVGNSPLHF.

This chain links TRBV5-1 with TRBJ2-5, with D maybe TRBD2 (5 bases). TRBJ2-7 matches the DNA end more closely, so the J call is doubtful. Per germline, CDR1 SGHRS and CDR2 YFSETQ. This CDR3 has 13 amino acids. CDR3 loop: CASSFGSSYEQYF. The CDR3 region has the DNA TGCGCCAGCAGCTTTGGGAGCTCCTACGAGCAGTACTTC.

V gene TRBV28 combines with J gene TRBJ2-6; D is uncertain. Germline CDR1 is MDHEN and CDR2 is SYDVKM. Deletions cut 2 bases from V and 10 bases from J, with 15 bases between. CDR3 length: 15 amino acids. CDR3 DNA sequence: TGTGCCAGCAGTTTACCCCCTACCCAAGAAAACGTCCTGACTTTC. This encodes CASSLPPTQENVLTF.